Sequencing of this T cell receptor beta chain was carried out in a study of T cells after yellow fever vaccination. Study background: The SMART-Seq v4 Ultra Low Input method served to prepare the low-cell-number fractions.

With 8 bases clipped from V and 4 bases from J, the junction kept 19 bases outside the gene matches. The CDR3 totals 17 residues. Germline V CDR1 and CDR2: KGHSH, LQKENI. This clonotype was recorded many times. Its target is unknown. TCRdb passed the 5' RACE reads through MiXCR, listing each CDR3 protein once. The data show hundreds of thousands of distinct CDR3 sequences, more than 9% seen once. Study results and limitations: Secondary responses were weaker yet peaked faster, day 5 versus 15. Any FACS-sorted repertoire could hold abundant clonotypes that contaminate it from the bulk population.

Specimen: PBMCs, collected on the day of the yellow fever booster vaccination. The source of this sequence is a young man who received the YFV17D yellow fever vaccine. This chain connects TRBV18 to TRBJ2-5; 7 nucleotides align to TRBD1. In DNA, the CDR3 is TGTGCCAGCAGAAACCCACAACCGACAGGGAGCCCAGAGACCCAGTACTTC. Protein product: CASRNPQPTGSPETQYF.